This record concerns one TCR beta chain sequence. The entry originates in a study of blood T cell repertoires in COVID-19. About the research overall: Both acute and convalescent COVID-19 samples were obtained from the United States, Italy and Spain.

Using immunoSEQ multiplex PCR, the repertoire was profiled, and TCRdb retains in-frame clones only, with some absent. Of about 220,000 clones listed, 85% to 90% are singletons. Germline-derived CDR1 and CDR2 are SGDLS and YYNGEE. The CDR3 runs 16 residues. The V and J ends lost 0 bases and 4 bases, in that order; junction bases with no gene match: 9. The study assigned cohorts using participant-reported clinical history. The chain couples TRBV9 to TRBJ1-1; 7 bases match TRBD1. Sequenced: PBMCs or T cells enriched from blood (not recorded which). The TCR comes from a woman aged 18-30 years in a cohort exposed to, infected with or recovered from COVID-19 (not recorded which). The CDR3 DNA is TGTGCCAGCAGCGTAGCCCAGGGGGAGATCGGCACTGAAGCTTTCTTT. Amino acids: CASSVAQGEIGTEAFF.